Listed below are T cell receptor beta chains from one sample, sequenced in a study of blood T cells in healthy people across ages. A single record per CDR3 protein comes from TCRdb applying MiXCR to the 5' RACE reads. The data show roughly 1,500,000 distinct CDR3 sequences, with roughly 40% seen just once and 7% to 9% held by the top ten. Material: blood. The receptor source for this set is a young woman in good health. The conserved cysteine and the conserved F or W are not part of the CDR3 here. Fields, in order: J gene, CDR3 length, V gene, CDR3 protein.

>TRBJ2-7|11|TRBV6-1
ASRLRQVYEQY
>TRBJ2-3|12|TRBV15
ATSSIGISDTQY
>TRBJ2-5|12|TRBV2
ASSEARGSETQY
>TRBJ2-3|15|TRBV20-1
SARDPGLAGGRDTQY
>TRBJ2-7|11|TRBV14
ASSQGIFHEQY
>TRBJ2-5|13|TRBV7-2
ASSWDPGGQETQY
>TRBJ2-1|14|TRBV5-1
ASSSAASGSVNEQF
>TRBJ2-3|12|TRBV7-2
ASSLTGIGDTQY
>TRBJ2-3|17|TRBV12-3/TRBV12-4
ASSQRRTSGGGNTDTQY
>TRBJ1-2|12|TRBV5-1
ASSLAPGPHGYT
>TRBJ2-5|13|TRBV30
AWSVAGKRKETQY
>TRBJ2-1|15|TRBV27
ASCRASGGFTYNEQF
>TRBJ1-6|13|TRBV27
ASSLRSSNNSPLH
>TRBJ2-1|12|TRBV5-1
ASSPTGDYNEQF
>TRBJ2-5|13|TRBV7-9
ASSLSRIARETQY
>TRBJ1-1|11|TRBV7-9
ASSHRQVDAAF
>TRBJ1-5|14|TRBV7-2
VSSNWGGFSNQPQH
>TRBJ2-6|13|TRBV20-1
SARGGAPGANVLT
>TRBJ1-1|11|TRBV19
ASSMSGNTEAF
>TRBJ1-2|13|TRBV27
ASSLRMGQGSGYT
>NA|14|TRBV4-1
ASSPLGEGGDYEQY
>TRBJ2-3|13|TRBV20-1
SARDHGRYTDTQY
>TRBJ2-1|14|TRBV4-1
ASSQEVTGRYNEQF
>TRBJ1-2|12|TRBV12-3/TRBV12-4
ASSFGTGAYGYT
>TRBJ1-2|11|TRBV29-1
SALGQGDYGYT
>TRBJ1-6|13|TRBV5-1
ASSFRTDYNSPLH
>TRBJ2-4|15|TRBV6-6
ASSYTSGTPGQNIQY
>TRBJ2-2|11|TRBV29-1
SAITANTGELF
>TRBJ2-3|14|TRBV6-6
ASTDSYGLVADTQY
>TRBJ2-1|15|TRBV27
ATPPRPGREGDGEQF
>TRBJ1-5|14|TRBV7-6
ASSLGTRGDNQPQH
>TRBJ2-3|12|TRBV20-1
SARGVQGPDTQY
>TRBJ2-7|14|TRBV7-2
ASSLSLALLSYEQY
>TRBJ1-5|12|TRBV27
ASSVQGANQPQH
>TRBJ1-1|12|TRBV20-1
SAPEGRLNTEAF
>TRBJ2-1|15|TRBV6-1
ASRQGPGLYSYNEQF
>TRBJ2-5|12|TRBV15
ATSRDEDSGAQY
>TRBJ2-5|15|TRBV7-2
ASSLVAGLAGRETQY
>TRBJ1-2|13|TRBV3-1
ASSQGQGVSLGYT
>TRBJ2-5|12|TRBV14
ASSPLMAWETQY
>TRBJ2-5|11|TRBV7-2
DSRPSGRYEQY
>TRBJ2-3|17|TRBV6-1
ASRRPEEYSAGYTDTQY
>TRBJ2-2|13|TRBV5-1
ASSLGLYNTGELF
>TRBJ1-4|14|TRBV7-9
ASSPWTDATNEKLF
>TRBJ2-2|12|TRBV6-6
GTLSQSNTGELF